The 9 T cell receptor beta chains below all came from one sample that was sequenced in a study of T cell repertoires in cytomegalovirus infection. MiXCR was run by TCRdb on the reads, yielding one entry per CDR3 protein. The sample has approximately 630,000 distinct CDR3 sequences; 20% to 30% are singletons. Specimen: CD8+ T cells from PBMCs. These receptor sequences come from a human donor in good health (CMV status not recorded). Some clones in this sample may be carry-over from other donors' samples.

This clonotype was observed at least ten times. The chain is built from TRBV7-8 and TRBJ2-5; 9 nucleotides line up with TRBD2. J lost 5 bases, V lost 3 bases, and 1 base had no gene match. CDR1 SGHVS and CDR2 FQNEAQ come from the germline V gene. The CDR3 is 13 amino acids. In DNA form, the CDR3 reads TGTGCCAGCAGCTTGGCGGGAGGGGAGACCCAGTACTTC. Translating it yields CASSLAGGETQYF.

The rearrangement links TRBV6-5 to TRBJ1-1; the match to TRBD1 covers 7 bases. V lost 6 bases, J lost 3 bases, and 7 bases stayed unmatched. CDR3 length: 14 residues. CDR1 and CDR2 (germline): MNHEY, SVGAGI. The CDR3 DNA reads TGTGCCAGCAGGGCGGACAGGCAATACACTGAAGCTTTCTTT. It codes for CASRADRQYTEAFF.

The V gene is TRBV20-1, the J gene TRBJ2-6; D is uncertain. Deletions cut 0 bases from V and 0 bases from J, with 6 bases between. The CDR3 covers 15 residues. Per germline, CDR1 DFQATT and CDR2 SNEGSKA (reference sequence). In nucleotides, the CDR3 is TGCAGTGCTAGAGATATCGGCTCTGGGGCCAACGTCCTGACTTTC. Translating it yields CSARDIGSGANVLTF.

The DNA for the CDR3 is TGTGCCAGCAGTCCGGAACACTCCTACAATGAGCAGTTCTTC. Translated: CASSPEHSYNEQFF. The rearrangement uses TRBV2 and TRBJ2-1; D is uncertain. The CDR3 is 14 residues long. Trimming removed 5 bases at V and 0 bases at J, with 8 bases between. Germline V CDR1 and CDR2: SNHLY, FYNNEI. The complete variable domain, with remaining parts taken from reference TRBV2 and TRBJ2-1, reads EPEVTQTPSHQVTQMGQEVILRCVPISNHLYFYWYRQILGQKVEFLVSFYNNEISEKSEIFDDQFSVERPDGSNFTLKIRSTKLEDSAMYFCASSPEHSYNEQFFGPGTRLTVL.

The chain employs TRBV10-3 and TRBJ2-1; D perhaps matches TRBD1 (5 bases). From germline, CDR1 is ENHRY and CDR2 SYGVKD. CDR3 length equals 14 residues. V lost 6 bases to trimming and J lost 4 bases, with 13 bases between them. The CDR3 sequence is CAIREDSLYNEQFF. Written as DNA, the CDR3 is TGTGCCATCAGAGAAGACAGCTTATACAATGAGCAGTTCTTC.

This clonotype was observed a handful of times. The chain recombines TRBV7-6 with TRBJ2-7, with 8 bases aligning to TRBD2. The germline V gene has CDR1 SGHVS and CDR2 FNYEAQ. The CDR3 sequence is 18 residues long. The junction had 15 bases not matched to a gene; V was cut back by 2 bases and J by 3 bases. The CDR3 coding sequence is TGTGCCAGCAGCTTATTGGGTGATGGCGGGGGGACCGACTACGAGCAGTACTTC. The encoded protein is CASSLLGDGGGTDYEQYF. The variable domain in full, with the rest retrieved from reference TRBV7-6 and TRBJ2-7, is GAGVSQSPRYKVTKRGQDVALRCDPISGHVSLYWYRQALGQGPEFLTYFNYEAQQDKSGLPNDRFSAERPEGSISTLTIQRTEQRDSAMYRCASSLLGDGGGTDYEQYFGPGTRLTVT.

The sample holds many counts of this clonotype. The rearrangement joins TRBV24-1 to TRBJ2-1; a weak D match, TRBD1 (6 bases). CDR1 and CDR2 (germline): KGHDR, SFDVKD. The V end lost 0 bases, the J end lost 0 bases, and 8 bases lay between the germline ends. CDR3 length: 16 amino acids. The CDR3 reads CATSDLPGDSYNEQFF. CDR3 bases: TGTGCCACCAGTGATTTGCCAGGGGACTCCTACAATGAGCAGTTCTTC.

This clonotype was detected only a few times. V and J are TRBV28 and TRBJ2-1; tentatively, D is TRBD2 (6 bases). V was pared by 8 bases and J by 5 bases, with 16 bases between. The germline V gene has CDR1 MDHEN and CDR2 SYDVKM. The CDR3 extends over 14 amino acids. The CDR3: CASGGIRYDNEQFF. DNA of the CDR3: TGTGCCAGCGGGGGGATTCGATACGACAATGAGCAGTTCTTC. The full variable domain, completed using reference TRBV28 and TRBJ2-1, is DVKVTQSSRYLVKRTGEKVFLECVQDMDHENMFWYRQDPGLGLRLIYFSYDVKMKEKGDIPEGYSVSREKKERFSLILESASTNQTSMYLCASGGIRYDNEQFFGPGTRLTVL.

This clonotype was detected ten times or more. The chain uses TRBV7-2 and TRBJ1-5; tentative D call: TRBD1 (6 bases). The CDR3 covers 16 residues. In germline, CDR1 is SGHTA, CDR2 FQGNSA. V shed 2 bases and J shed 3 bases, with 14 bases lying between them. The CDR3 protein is CASSLKSGHLNQPQHF. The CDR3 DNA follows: TGTGCCAGCAGCTTAAAGTCGGGACACCTCAATCAGCCCCAGCATTTT.